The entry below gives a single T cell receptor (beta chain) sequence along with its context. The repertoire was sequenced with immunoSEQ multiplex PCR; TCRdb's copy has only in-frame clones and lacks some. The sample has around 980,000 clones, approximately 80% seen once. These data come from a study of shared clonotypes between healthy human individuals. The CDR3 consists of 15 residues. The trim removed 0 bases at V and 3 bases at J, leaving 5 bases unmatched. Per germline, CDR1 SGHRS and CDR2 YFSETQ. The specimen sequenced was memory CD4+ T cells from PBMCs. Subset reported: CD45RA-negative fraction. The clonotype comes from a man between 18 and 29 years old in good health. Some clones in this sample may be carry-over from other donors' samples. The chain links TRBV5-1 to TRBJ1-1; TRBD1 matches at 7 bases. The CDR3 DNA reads TGCGCCAGCAGCTTGGAGATGCAGGGGGACACTGAAGCTTTCTTT. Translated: CASSLEMQGDTEAFF.